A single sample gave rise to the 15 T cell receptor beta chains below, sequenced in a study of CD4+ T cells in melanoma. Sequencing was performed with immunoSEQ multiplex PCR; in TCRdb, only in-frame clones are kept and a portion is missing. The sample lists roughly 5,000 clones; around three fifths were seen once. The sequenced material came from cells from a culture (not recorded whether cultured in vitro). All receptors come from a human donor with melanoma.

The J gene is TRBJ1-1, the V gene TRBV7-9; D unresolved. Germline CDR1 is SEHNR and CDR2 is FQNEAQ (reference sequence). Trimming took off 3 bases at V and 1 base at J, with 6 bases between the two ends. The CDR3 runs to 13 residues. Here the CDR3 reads CASSFGRNTEAFF. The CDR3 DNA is TGTGCCAGCAGCTTCGGAAGGAACACTGAAGCTTTCTTT.

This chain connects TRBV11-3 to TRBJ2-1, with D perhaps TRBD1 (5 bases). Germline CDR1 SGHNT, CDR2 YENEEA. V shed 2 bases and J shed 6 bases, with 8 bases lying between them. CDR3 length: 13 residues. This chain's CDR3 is CASSLSQGNEQFF. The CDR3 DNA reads TGTGCCAGCAGCTTAAGTCAGGGCAATGAGCAGTTCTTC.

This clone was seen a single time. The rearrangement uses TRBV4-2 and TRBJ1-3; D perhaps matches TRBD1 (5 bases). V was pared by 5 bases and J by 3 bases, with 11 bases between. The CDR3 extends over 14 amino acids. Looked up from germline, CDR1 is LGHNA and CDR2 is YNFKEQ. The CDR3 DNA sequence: TGTGCCAGCAGCGGCCAGGGCGTTGGAAACACCATATATTTT. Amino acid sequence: CASSGQGVGNTIYF.

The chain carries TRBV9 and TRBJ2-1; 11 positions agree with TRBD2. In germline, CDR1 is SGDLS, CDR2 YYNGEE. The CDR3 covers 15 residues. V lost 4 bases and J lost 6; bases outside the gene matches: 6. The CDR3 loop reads CASSILAGGSNEQFF. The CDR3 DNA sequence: TGTGCCAGCAGCATTCTAGCGGGGGGTTCCAATGAGCAGTTCTTC.

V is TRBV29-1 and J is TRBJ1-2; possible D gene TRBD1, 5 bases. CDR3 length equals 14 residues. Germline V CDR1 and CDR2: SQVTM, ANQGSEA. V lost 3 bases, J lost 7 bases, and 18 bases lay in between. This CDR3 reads CSVENQGEGFGYTF. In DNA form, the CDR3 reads TGCAGCGTTGAGAACCAGGGAGAGGGTTTTGGCTACACCTTC.

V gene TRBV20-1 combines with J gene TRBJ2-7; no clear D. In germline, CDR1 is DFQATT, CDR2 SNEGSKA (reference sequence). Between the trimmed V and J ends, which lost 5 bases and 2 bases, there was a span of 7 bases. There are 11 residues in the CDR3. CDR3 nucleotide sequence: TGCAGTGCTCCGACCCCCTACGAGCAGTACTTC. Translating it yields CSAPTPYEQYF.

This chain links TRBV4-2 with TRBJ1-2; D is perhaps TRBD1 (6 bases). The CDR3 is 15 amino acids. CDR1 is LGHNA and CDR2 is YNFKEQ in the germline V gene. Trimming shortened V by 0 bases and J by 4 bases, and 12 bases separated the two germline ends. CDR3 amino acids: CASSQDPGAGYGYTF. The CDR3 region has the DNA TGTGCCAGCAGCCAAGATCCGGGGGCGGGCTATGGCTACACCTTC.

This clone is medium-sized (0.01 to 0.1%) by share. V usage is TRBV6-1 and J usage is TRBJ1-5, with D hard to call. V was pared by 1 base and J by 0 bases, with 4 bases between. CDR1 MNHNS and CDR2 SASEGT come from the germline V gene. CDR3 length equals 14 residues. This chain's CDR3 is CASSEGYSNQPQHF. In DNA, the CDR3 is TGTGCCAGCAGTGAAGGCTATAGCAATCAGCCCCAGCATTTT.

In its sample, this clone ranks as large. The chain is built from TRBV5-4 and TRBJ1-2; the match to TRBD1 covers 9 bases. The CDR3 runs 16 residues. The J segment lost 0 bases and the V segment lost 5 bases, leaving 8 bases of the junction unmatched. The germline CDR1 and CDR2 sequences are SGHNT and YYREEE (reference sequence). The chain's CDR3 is CASSQAGQGANYGYTF. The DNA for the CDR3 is TGTGCCAGCAGTCAGGCGGGACAGGGAGCTAACTATGGCTACACCTTC.

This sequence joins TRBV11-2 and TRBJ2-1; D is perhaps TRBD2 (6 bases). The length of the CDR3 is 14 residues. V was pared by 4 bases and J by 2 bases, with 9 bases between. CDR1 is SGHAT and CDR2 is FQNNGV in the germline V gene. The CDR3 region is CASSSGDPYNEQFF. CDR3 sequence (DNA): TGTGCCAGCAGCTCGGGGGACCCCTACAATGAGCAGTTCTTC.

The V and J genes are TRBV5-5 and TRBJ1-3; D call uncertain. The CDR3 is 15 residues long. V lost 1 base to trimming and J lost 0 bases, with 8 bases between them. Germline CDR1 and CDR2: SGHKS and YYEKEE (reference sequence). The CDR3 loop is CASSLIRSSGNTIYF. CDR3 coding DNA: TGTGCCAGCAGCTTGATTCGGAGCTCTGGAAACACCATATATTTT.

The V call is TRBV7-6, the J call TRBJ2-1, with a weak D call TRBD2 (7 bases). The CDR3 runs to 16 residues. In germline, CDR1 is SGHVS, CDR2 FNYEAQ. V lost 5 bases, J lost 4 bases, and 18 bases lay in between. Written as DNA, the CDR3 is TGTGCCAGCAGCCCCTCCTTCGGGGGGCCTTACAATGAGCAGTTCTTC. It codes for CASSPSFGGPYNEQFF.

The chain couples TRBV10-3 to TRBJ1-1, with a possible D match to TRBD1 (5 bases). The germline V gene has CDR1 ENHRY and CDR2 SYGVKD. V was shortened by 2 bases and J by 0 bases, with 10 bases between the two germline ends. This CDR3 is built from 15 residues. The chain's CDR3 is CAISETPTVNTEAFF. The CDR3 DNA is TGTGCCATCAGTGAGACGCCGACAGTGAACACTGAAGCTTTCTTT.

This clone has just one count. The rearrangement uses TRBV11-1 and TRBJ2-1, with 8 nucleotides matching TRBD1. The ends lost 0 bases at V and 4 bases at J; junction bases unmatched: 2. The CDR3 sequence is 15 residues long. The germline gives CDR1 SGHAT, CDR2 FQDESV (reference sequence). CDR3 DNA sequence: TGTGCCAGCAGCTTAGCAGGGACAGGATACAATGAGCAGTTCTTC. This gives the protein CASSLAGTGYNEQFF.

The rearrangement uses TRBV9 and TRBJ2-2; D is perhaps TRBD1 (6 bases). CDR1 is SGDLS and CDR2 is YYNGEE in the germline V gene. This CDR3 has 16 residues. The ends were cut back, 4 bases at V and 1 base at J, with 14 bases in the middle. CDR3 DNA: TGTGCCAGCAGCCAGACCACAGGGAGGAACACCGGGGAGCTGTTTTTT. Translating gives CASSQTTGRNTGELFF.